A selection of T cell receptor beta chains follows, all from one sample in a study of Ad26.COV2.S vaccination and SARS-CoV-2 variants. The protocol was immunoSEQ multiplex PCR, while the TCRdb copy is restricted to in-frame clones and leaves out a portion. The data contain 350,000 to 450,000 clones, around nine tenths of them singletons. The sample here was peripheral blood, taken in a trial of Ad26.COV2.S vaccine versus placebo. These receptors all come from a person between 18 and 65 years old who received the Ad26.COV2.S COVID-19 vaccine or a placebo. Each CDR3 is given with its conserved first and last residue. The D gene is left open where the match is weak. Some rows mark clone size as missing; the rest say once, few, many or name a class of expanded clone.

v_call: TRBV6-6; j_call: TRBJ1-5; d_call: -; clone_size: -; cdr3_nt: TGTGCCAGCAGCTGGACGTCTAGCAATCAGCCCCAGCATTTT; cdr3_aa: CASSWTSSNQPQHF
v_call: TRBV29-1; j_call: TRBJ2-7; d_call: -; clone_size: once; cdr3_nt: TGCAGCGTTCGGCCCACCGGGTACGAGCAGTACTTC; cdr3_aa: CSVRPTGYEQYF
v_call: TRBV6-5; j_call: TRBJ1-2; d_call: -; clone_size: -; cdr3_nt: TGTGCCAGCTCCAATGGAGGGAGCTATGGCTACACCTTC; cdr3_aa: CASSNGGSYGYTF
v_call: TRBV28; j_call: TRBJ1-6; d_call: TRBD1; clone_size: -; cdr3_nt: TGTGCCACATCAACGGGACAGAGACTTACCCCCCTCCACTTT; cdr3_aa: CATSTGQRLTPLHF
v_call: TRBV9; j_call: TRBJ2-2; d_call: -; clone_size: -; cdr3_nt: TGTGCCAGCAGCGTAGGGATGGAGGACGGGGAGCTGTTTTTT; cdr3_aa: CASSVGMEDGELFF
v_call: TRBV5-4; j_call: TRBJ2-7; d_call: TRBD1; clone_size: -; cdr3_nt: TGTGCCAGCAGCTTGTTGGGACAGGGGGCCTACGAGCAGTACTTC; cdr3_aa: CASSLLGQGAYEQYF
v_call: TRBV13; j_call: TRBJ1-4; d_call: -; clone_size: -; cdr3_nt: TGTGCCAGCAGCCCAACCCCTACAAAGGGACGGATTAATGAAAAACTGTTTTTT; cdr3_aa: CASSPTPTKGRINEKLFF
v_call: TRBV27; j_call: TRBJ1-6; d_call: -; clone_size: -; cdr3_nt: TGTGCCAGCAGTTGGAAGGGTTCGTATAATTCACCCCTCCACTTT; cdr3_aa: CASSWKGSYNSPLHF
v_call: TRBV10-3; j_call: TRBJ2-5; d_call: TRBD2; clone_size: -; cdr3_nt: TGTGCCATAGGGACTAGCGGGAGCCTCGGGGAGACCCAGTACTTC; cdr3_aa: CAIGTSGSLGETQYF
v_call: TRBV4-2; j_call: TRBJ1-1; d_call: -; clone_size: -; cdr3_nt: TGTGCCAGCAGCCGAGCCCGGGAGGGGGCTGAAGCTTTCTTT; cdr3_aa: CASSRAREGAEAFF
v_call: TRBV6-5; j_call: TRBJ1-5; d_call: -; clone_size: -; cdr3_nt: TGTGCCAGCCGCCCCATAGGGGGGAGACAGCCCCAGCATTTT; cdr3_aa: CASRPIGGRQPQHF
v_call: TRBV28; j_call: TRBJ2-1; d_call: -; clone_size: -; cdr3_nt: TGTGCCAGCAGTCCCCGGACTGAGCAGTTCTTC; cdr3_aa: CASSPRTEQFF
v_call: TRBV6-5; j_call: TRBJ1-3; d_call: -; clone_size: few; cdr3_nt: TGTGCCAGCAGTTTCCGAGGGGGGCTCGGAAACACCATATATTTT; cdr3_aa: CASSFRGGLGNTIYF
v_call: TRBV12-3/TRBV12-4; j_call: TRBJ2-5; d_call: -; clone_size: -; cdr3_nt: TGTGCCAGCTCGGCTGTGGGAGAGACCCAGTACTTC; cdr3_aa: CASSAVGETQYF
v_call: TRBV9; j_call: TRBJ2-7; d_call: TRBD2; clone_size: -; cdr3_nt: TGTGCCAGCAGCGTCTCCGGGACTAACTCCTACGAGCAGTACTTC; cdr3_aa: CASSVSGTNSYEQYF
v_call: TRBV7-9; j_call: TRBJ2-1; d_call: -; clone_size: -; cdr3_nt: TGTGCCAGCAGCTTACTAGGGCCCAATGAGCAGTTCTTC; cdr3_aa: CASSLLGPNEQFF
v_call: TRBV9; j_call: TRBJ1-1; d_call: -; clone_size: -; cdr3_nt: TGTGCCAGCAGCGTAGCGGAGGGAAAGAACACTGAAGCTTTCTTT; cdr3_aa: CASSVAEGKNTEAFF
v_call: TRBV19; j_call: TRBJ2-1; d_call: TRBD2; clone_size: -; cdr3_nt: TGTGCCAGTAGTATTCAATCGGGAGGTAGCGGTGAGCAGTTCTTC; cdr3_aa: CASSIQSGGSGEQFF
v_call: TRBV7-8; j_call: TRBJ1-1; d_call: -; clone_size: -; cdr3_nt: TGTGCCAGCAGCTTAGAAGAGAACACTGAAGCTTTCTTT; cdr3_aa: CASSLEENTEAFF
v_call: TRBV24-1; j_call: TRBJ2-1; d_call: TRBD2; clone_size: once; cdr3_nt: TGTGCCACCAGTGATCCAAGACTAGCGGGAGTAAGTGAGCAGTTCTTC; cdr3_aa: CATSDPRLAGVSEQFF
v_call: TRBV5-6; j_call: TRBJ2-1; d_call: -; clone_size: -; cdr3_nt: TGTGCCAGCAGCTTGTCGGGCAATGAGCAGTTCTTC; cdr3_aa: CASSLSGNEQFF
v_call: TRBV6-5; j_call: TRBJ1-1; d_call: TRBD1; clone_size: -; cdr3_nt: TGTGCCAGCACCTGGGACAGGAACACTGAAGCTTTCTTT; cdr3_aa: CASTWDRNTEAFF
v_call: TRBV13; j_call: TRBJ1-3; d_call: -; clone_size: -; cdr3_nt: TGTGCCAGCAGCTTAACGAGAAACACCATATATTTT; cdr3_aa: CASSLTRNTIYF
v_call: TRBV20-1; j_call: TRBJ2-5; d_call: TRBD2; clone_size: -; cdr3_nt: TGCAGTGCTGGTGGGCGGGAGAGAGAGACCCAGTACTTC; cdr3_aa: CSAGGRERETQYF
v_call: TRBV19; j_call: TRBJ2-6; d_call: -; clone_size: -; cdr3_nt: TGTGCCAGTACTAAGCCCCTGGGGTTGCCTCTAGCGAAGACTGGGGCCAACGTCCTGACTTTC; cdr3_aa: CASTKPLGLPLAKTGANVLTF
v_call: TRBV5-1; j_call: TRBJ2-5; d_call: -; clone_size: -; cdr3_nt: TGCGCCAGCAGCCCAGGGGCCCGGGAGACCCAGTACTTC; cdr3_aa: CASSPGARETQYF
v_call: TRBV28; j_call: TRBJ2-1; d_call: TRBD1; clone_size: -; cdr3_nt: TGTGCCAGCAGGGGGACAGGGGGCCCCTACAATGAGCAGTTCTTC; cdr3_aa: CASRGTGGPYNEQFF
v_call: TRBV11-2; j_call: TRBJ2-7; d_call: -; clone_size: -; cdr3_nt: TGTGCCAGCAGCTTAGATTACGAGCAGTACTTC; cdr3_aa: CASSLDYEQYF
v_call: TRBV7-2; j_call: TRBJ1-6; d_call: -; clone_size: -; cdr3_nt: TGTGCCAGCAGCCCCCAAGGGGTTGTTTCACCCCTCCACTTT; cdr3_aa: CASSPQGVVSPLHF
v_call: TRBV6-2/TRBV6-3; j_call: TRBJ2-7; d_call: TRBD2; clone_size: -; cdr3_nt: TGTGCCAGCAGTCCCGGGACTAGCGGGTCCTACGAGCAGTACTTC; cdr3_aa: CASSPGTSGSYEQYF
v_call: TRBV5-7; j_call: TRBJ1-3; d_call: TRBD1; clone_size: -; cdr3_nt: TGTGCTCGCTACTGGCTGGACAGGGCTGGAAACACCATATATTTT; cdr3_aa: CARYWLDRAGNTIYF
v_call: TRBV11-3; j_call: TRBJ1-1; d_call: -; clone_size: -; cdr3_nt: TGTGCCAGCAGCTTAGGGGATACTGAAGCTTTCTTT; cdr3_aa: CASSLGDTEAFF
v_call: TRBV7-5; j_call: TRBJ2-7; d_call: -; clone_size: -; cdr3_nt: TGTGCCAGAAGCTTAGGGTTTAGCGGGAGGAGGGTCGAGCAGTACTTC; cdr3_aa: CARSLGFSGRRVEQYF
v_call: TRBV6-5; j_call: TRBJ1-1; d_call: -; clone_size: -; cdr3_nt: TGTGCCAGCAGTTCGGGGGGCTTGAACACTGAAGCTTTCTTT; cdr3_aa: CASSSGGLNTEAFF
v_call: TRBV5-5; j_call: TRBJ2-1; d_call: -; clone_size: -; cdr3_nt: TGTGCCAGCAGCTTGGGGCCATTCGATGAGCAGTTCTTC; cdr3_aa: CASSLGPFDEQFF
v_call: TRBV7-9; j_call: TRBJ1-1; d_call: -; clone_size: few; cdr3_nt: TGTGCCAGCAGCTCGAACATGCTTGGAGCTTTCTTT; cdr3_aa: CASSSNMLGAFF
v_call: TRBV5-6; j_call: TRBJ1-6; d_call: TRBD1; clone_size: -; cdr3_nt: TGTGCCAGCAGCTCCACCGGGACAGGGCGTTCACCCCTCCACTTT; cdr3_aa: CASSSTGTGRSPLHF
v_call: TRBV19; j_call: TRBJ1-1; d_call: TRBD1; clone_size: -; cdr3_nt: TGTGCCAGTAAACTATCAGGGGGCTTGACTGAAGCTTTCTTT; cdr3_aa: CASKLSGGLTEAFF
v_call: TRBV5-1; j_call: TRBJ2-7; d_call: -; clone_size: -; cdr3_nt: TGCGCCAGCAGCTTGGGTGGCGGCCCCTACGAGCAGTACTTC; cdr3_aa: CASSLGGGPYEQYF
v_call: TRBV19; j_call: TRBJ1-5; d_call: -; clone_size: -; cdr3_nt: TGTGCCAGTAGGGCGACAGAACGCAATCAGCCCCAGCATTTT; cdr3_aa: CASRATERNQPQHF
v_call: TRBV28; j_call: TRBJ2-1; d_call: -; clone_size: -; cdr3_nt: TGTGCCACCCTCTCTCGTGGAAACTCCTACAATGAGCAGTTCTTC; cdr3_aa: CATLSRGNSYNEQFF
v_call: TRBV5-6; j_call: TRBJ2-3; d_call: TRBD2; clone_size: -; cdr3_nt: TGTGCCAGCAGCCTTACTCTAGCGGGAGGTTTCGCAGATACGCAGTATTTT; cdr3_aa: CASSLTLAGGFADTQYF
v_call: TRBV3-1/TRBV3-2; j_call: TRBJ1-2; d_call: TRBD1; clone_size: -; cdr3_nt: TGTGCCAGCAGCCAAGGGACAGGGGGCGATTACTATGGCTACACCTTC; cdr3_aa: CASSQGTGGDYYGYTF
v_call: TRBV9; j_call: TRBJ2-7; d_call: TRBD2; clone_size: -; cdr3_nt: TGTGCCAGCAGCACCCTGGGGCTAGCGGCCTCCTACGAGCAGTACTTC; cdr3_aa: CASSTLGLAASYEQYF
v_call: TRBV5-1; j_call: TRBJ2-7; d_call: -; clone_size: -; cdr3_nt: TGCGCCAGCAGCTTCCGGGACACCCATGACGAGCAGTACTTC; cdr3_aa: CASSFRDTHDEQYF
v_call: TRBV5-4; j_call: TRBJ2-7; d_call: -; clone_size: -; cdr3_nt: TGTGCCAGCAGCGCGTTTGGACACGAGCAGTACTTC; cdr3_aa: CASSAFGHEQYF
v_call: TRBV6-5; j_call: TRBJ1-2; d_call: -; clone_size: -; cdr3_nt: TGTGCCAGCAGTTACGTGAACAATCGAGGCTACACCTTC; cdr3_aa: CASSYVNNRGYTF
v_call: TRBV6-5; j_call: TRBJ2-5; d_call: -; clone_size: -; cdr3_nt: TGTGCCAGCAGCGGGGAAGAGACCCAGTACTTC; cdr3_aa: CASSGEETQYF
v_call: TRBV10-3; j_call: TRBJ1-1; d_call: TRBD1; clone_size: -; cdr3_nt: TGTGCCAGCCTCTCGACAGGGGAGGGTGAAGCTTTCTTT; cdr3_aa: CASLSTGEGEAFF
v_call: TRBV12-3/TRBV12-4; j_call: TRBJ2-2; d_call: -; clone_size: -; cdr3_nt: TGTGCCAGCAGTCCTAGTAGGGCCGGGGAGCTGTTTTTT; cdr3_aa: CASSPSRAGELFF
v_call: TRBV2; j_call: TRBJ2-5; d_call: -; clone_size: once; cdr3_nt: TGTGCCAGCAGTGAACAGGGCGGCGGGGAGACCCAGTACTTC; cdr3_aa: CASSEQGGGETQYF
v_call: TRBV30; j_call: TRBJ1-3; d_call: TRBD1; clone_size: -; cdr3_nt: TGTGCCTGGAAACCAATCGGACAGGTGGGAGGAAACACCATATATTTT; cdr3_aa: CAWKPIGQVGGNTIYF
v_call: TRBV29-1; j_call: TRBJ2-2; d_call: -; clone_size: -; cdr3_nt: TGCAGCGTTGACACCCTGAACACCGGGGAGCTGTTTTTT; cdr3_aa: CSVDTLNTGELFF
v_call: TRBV3-1/TRBV3-2; j_call: TRBJ1-1; d_call: TRBD1; clone_size: -; cdr3_nt: TGTGCCAGCAGCCAAGAAGGGGGCTTTAGGCCTGAAGCTTTCTTT; cdr3_aa: CASSQEGGFRPEAFF
v_call: TRBV25-1; j_call: TRBJ1-1; d_call: TRBD1; clone_size: -; cdr3_nt: TGTGCCAGCAGTGCCTCCGGGACAGGGAACACTGAAGCTTTCTTT; cdr3_aa: CASSASGTGNTEAFF
v_call: TRBV11-3; j_call: TRBJ2-7; d_call: TRBD2; clone_size: -; cdr3_nt: TGTGCCAGCAGACTGACTAGCGGAGCGAGCTCCTACGAGCAGTACTTC; cdr3_aa: CASRLTSGASSYEQYF
v_call: TRBV6-2/TRBV6-3; j_call: TRBJ2-3; d_call: TRBD1; clone_size: -; cdr3_nt: TGTGCCAGCAGTTACTCCCTACTACGGACAGGGGTCCCAGATACGCAGTATTTT; cdr3_aa: CASSYSLLRTGVPDTQYF
v_call: TRBV5-1; j_call: TRBJ2-3; d_call: TRBD1; clone_size: -; cdr3_nt: TGCGCCAGCAGCTTGAACAGGGGACCCACAGATACGCAGTATTTT; cdr3_aa: CASSLNRGPTDTQYF
v_call: TRBV2; j_call: TRBJ2-7; d_call: -; clone_size: -; cdr3_nt: TGTGCCAGCAGGGACTCCTCCTCCTACGAGCAGTACTTC; cdr3_aa: CASRDSSSYEQYF
v_call: TRBV12-3/TRBV12-4; j_call: TRBJ1-5; d_call: -; clone_size: -; cdr3_nt: TGTGCCAGCAGACCTGGGGATCAGCCCCAGCATTTT; cdr3_aa: CASRPGDQPQHF